This T cell receptor beta chain was profiled in a study of early T cells in non-severe SARS-CoV-2 infection. Looked up from germline, CDR1 is SQVTM and CDR2 is ANQGSEA. There are 20 residues in the CDR3. V lost 7 bases to trimming and J lost 2 bases; unmatched junction nucleotides: 22. MiXCR, applied by TCRdb to the 5' RACE reads, yields one record per CDR3 protein. The table shows fewer than 110,000 distinct CDR3 sequences, with over 8.5% occurring only once. Ten or more counts support this clonotype. The chain combines TRBV29-1 with TRBJ2-1; 11 positions agree with TRBD2. Sequenced material: whole blood. This clonotype was sampled from an adult who was a healthcare worker with PCR-confirmed SARS-CoV-2 infection or an uninfected control (not recorded which). CDR3 nucleotide sequence: TGCAGCGACACGTTTCCAGGGAACCGACTAGCGGGATACCCCTACAATGAGCAGTTCTTC. This sequence encodes CSDTFPGNRLAGYPYNEQFF.